Below, 2 T cell receptor beta chains from the same sample are listed, as sequenced in a study of regulatory T cells in long-lasting Graves disease. To make TCR beta libraries, researchers used iRepertoire HTBI primers and Arm-PCR of CDR3 regions. TCRdb reprocessed the multiplex PCR reads via MiXCR and lists one record per CDR3 protein. The table records some 300,000 distinct CDR3 sequences, roughly a fifth of them present only once. The time point denotes: persistent/refractory GD, antithyroid drugs over 5 years with positive TRAb. PBMC RNA was the source of the TCR library. Sample: peripheral blood mononuclear cells (PBMCs), taken when the disease was refractory, from a patient treated with antithyroid drugs. The source is a female donor with Graves disease.

This clonotype was counted ten times or more. The chain links TRBV20-1 to TRBJ2-1, with 11 bases lining up with TRBD2. The junction had 4 bases not matched to a gene; V was cut back by 7 bases and J by 5 bases. The CDR3 is 13 amino acids. Germline loops: CDR1 DFQATT, CDR2 SNEGSKA (reference sequence). CDR3 in amino acids: CSVVGLADNEQFF. The CDR3 region has the DNA TGCAGTGTCGTGGGACTAGCGGACAATGAGCAGTTCTTC.

About this clonotype: The germline gene is not matched at one end of the junction; a read error may be the cause. The chain has TRBV9 and TRBJ2-1; a possible D gene is TRBD2 (6 bases). Germline V lookup: CDR1 SGDLS, CDR2 YYNGEE. CDR3 length equals 15 residues. The CDR3 reads CASCVDGGSYNEQFF. CDR3 DNA: TGTGCCAGCTGCGTAGACGGGGGCTCCTACAATGAGCAGTTCTTC.